This record covers a single T cell receptor beta chain. The target antigen is unknown. Only in-frame clones appear in the TCRdb table, and some are missing; sequencing was by immunoSEQ multiplex PCR. The sample consists of about 30,000 clones, about 86% of them appearing once. The sample comes from a study of high-grade serous ovarian cancer treatment subgroups. The V end lost 9 bases, the J end lost 8 bases, and 11 bases lay between the germline ends. Germline V lookup: CDR1 MNHEY, CDR2 SMNVEV (reference sequence). The CDR3 totals 11 residues. Tumor samples were obtained before definitive surgery or chemotherapy. Regarding the study as a whole: Without spatial data, bulk sequencing limits insight into HGSC tumor diversity.

This TCR derives from a human donor with high-grade serous ovarian cancer. The V gene is TRBV27, the J gene TRBJ2-1, with D maybe TRBD2 (5 bases). The specimen was tumor tissue. CDR3 amino acids: CARRLSDEQFF. The CDR3, as DNA: TGTGCCAGAAGACTATCCGATGAGCAGTTCTTC.